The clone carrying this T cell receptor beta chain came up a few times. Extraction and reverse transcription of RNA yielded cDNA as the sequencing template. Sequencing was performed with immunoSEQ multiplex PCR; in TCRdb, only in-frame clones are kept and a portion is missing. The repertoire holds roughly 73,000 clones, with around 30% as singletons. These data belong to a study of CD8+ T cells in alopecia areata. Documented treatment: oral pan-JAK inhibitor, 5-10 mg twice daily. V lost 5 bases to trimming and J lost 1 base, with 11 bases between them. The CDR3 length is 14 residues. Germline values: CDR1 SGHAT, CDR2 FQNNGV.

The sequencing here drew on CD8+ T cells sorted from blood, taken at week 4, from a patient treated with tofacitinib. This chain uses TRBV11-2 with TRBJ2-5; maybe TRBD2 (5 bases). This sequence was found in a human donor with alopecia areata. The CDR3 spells CASSSRGPQETQYF. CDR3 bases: TGTGCCAGCAGCAGTCGCGGGCCCCAAGAGACCCAGTACTTC.